This T cell receptor (beta chain) was captured in a study of blood T cell repertoires in COVID-19. Profiled with immunoSEQ multiplex PCR; TCRdb holds only in-frame clones, not every one. The sample lists a few hundred thousand clones; over 65% were seen once. Germline loops: CDR1 MDHEN, CDR2 SYDVKM. J was trimmed by 5 bases and V by 5 bases; bases with no gene match: 10. This CDR3 has 16 amino acids. Sequenced sample: peripheral blood. The source of this sequence is a man in his fifties or sixties who had recovered from COVID-19. The chain combines TRBV28 with TRBJ2-2; 8 nucleotides line up with TRBD1. CDR3 sequence: CASSPWGRGLTGELFF. The DNA for the CDR3 is TGTGCCAGCAGTCCCTGGGGCAGGGGGCTAACCGGGGAGCTGTTTTTT.